The clone carrying this T cell receptor beta chain was counted many times. Its cognate antigen is unknown. The authors ran a second PCR of roughly 6 to 11 cycles using a sample-barcoded 5' primer and a J-beta primer mix. Researchers report that a template-switch adaptor with 12 random nucleotides tagged each cDNA molecule. Each sample yielded at least 3 million CDR3-containing paired-end reads. Using its own MiXCR run on the 5' RACE reads, TCRdb lists one record per CDR3 protein. The sample includes 850,000 or so distinct CDR3 sequences, under 30% seen only once; the top ten take around a sixth. This sample stems from a study of blood T cells in healthy people across ages. The study's findings and limits: Per million T cells, the diversity of TCR beta decreased roughly linearly as age advanced. Estimated diversity, derived from one million T cells, was regarded as an underestimate.

The sample consisted of blood. This clonotype originated in a woman older than 75 in good health.

CDR3 coding DNA: TGTGCCAGCAGCCAATCATCTACAGGGTACGATGGCTACACCTTC. This codes for CASSQSSTGYDGYTF. The genes are TRBV7-2 and TRBJ1-2; tentatively, D is TRBD1 (6 bases). V was shortened by 5 bases and J by 6 bases, with 19 bases between the two germline ends. Germline CDR1 reads SGHTA; CDR2 reads FQGNSA. This CDR3 comprises 15 residues.